This TCR beta chain was captured by sequencing in a study of blood T cell repertoires in COVID-19. Study background: PBMCs, B-cell-depleted T cells, or T cells were the source of the cDNA or gDNA that made up the material.

The repertoire was sequenced with immunoSEQ multiplex PCR; TCRdb's copy has only in-frame clones and lacks some. The data show approximately 220,000 clones, with 75% to 90% seen just once and about 4.6% held by the top ten. This clone was seen more than once but under ten times. Germline V lookup: CDR1 SGDLS, CDR2 YYNGEE. V was shortened by 5 bases and J by 6 bases, with 9 bases between the two germline ends. This CDR3 comprises 13 residues. Participants classified as exposed had met a COVID-19 case within 2 weeks before study entry. Material: PBMCs or T cells enriched from blood (not recorded which). V usage is TRBV9 and J usage is TRBJ1-6; D possibly corresponds to TRBD1 (6 bases). The receptor was derived from a woman between 25 and 40 years old who had been exposed to COVID-19. DNA for the CDR3: TGTGCCAGCAGTTTGGACAGTAATTCACCCCTCCACTTT. Translated, it gives CASSLDSNSPLHF.